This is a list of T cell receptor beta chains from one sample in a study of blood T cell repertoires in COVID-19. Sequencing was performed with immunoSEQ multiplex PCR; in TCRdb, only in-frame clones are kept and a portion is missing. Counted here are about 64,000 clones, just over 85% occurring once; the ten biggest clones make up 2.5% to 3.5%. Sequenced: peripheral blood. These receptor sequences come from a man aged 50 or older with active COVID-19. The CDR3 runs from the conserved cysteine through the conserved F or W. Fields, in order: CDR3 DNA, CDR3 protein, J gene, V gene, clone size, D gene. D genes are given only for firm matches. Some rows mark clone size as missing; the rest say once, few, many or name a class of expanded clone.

TGTGCCAGCAGCTTAGTCCAGGGTACCGGGGAGCTGTTTTTT	CASSLVQGTGELFF	TRBJ2-2	TRBV11-3	few	NA
TGTGCCAGCAGCTTACCCGGGGGTGGCGAGCAGTACTTC	CASSLPGGGEQYF	TRBJ2-7	TRBV7-2	NA	NA
TGTGCCAGCAGGCCAACAGGGGGCGCGCACGAGCAGTACTTC	CASRPTGGAHEQYF	TRBJ2-7	TRBV28	NA	TRBD1
TGTGCCAGCAACTGGGACAGGCATGGCTACACCTTC	CASNWDRHGYTF	TRBJ1-2	TRBV6-5	once	TRBD1
TGTGCCAGCTCACCCATCCCGGGCGGGGGGGCCGGAACAGATACGCAGTATTTT	CASSPIPGGGAGTDTQYF	TRBJ2-3	TRBV18	NA	TRBD2
TGCGCCAGCAGCGCTCGACAGGGGGGTGTTGAAAAACTGTTTTTT	CASSARQGGVEKLFF	TRBJ1-4	TRBV4-1	NA	TRBD1
TGTGCCAGCAGCCCCCCAGGGCCCTATGGCTACACCTTC	CASSPPGPYGYTF	TRBJ1-2	TRBV28	NA	NA
TGTGCCAGCAGTTACTCTCTTCTTAGCTCCTACAATGAGCAGTTCTTC	CASSYSLLSSYNEQFF	TRBJ2-1	TRBV6-2/TRBV6-3	NA	NA
TGTGCCAGCAGACAGGACAGGGGGCGGTACACGAACACTGAAGCTTTCTTT	CASRQDRGRYTNTEAFF	TRBJ1-1	TRBV28	NA	TRBD1
TGTGCCAGCAGCCAAGCGGGGGGCTATGGCTACACCTTC	CASSQAGGYGYTF	TRBJ1-2	TRBV3-1/TRBV3-2	NA	NA
TGTGCCAGCTCGGGGGGTAACTATGGCTACACCTTC	CASSGGNYGYTF	TRBJ1-2	TRBV28	NA	NA
TGCAGCGTTGAGTATCAGGGGGACATTCAGTACTTC	CSVEYQGDIQYF	TRBJ2-4	TRBV29-1	NA	TRBD1
TGTGCCACCAGCAGAGTCGGGACACCCCTAGATACGCAGTATTTT	CATSRVGTPLDTQYF	TRBJ2-3	TRBV15	NA	NA
TGTGCCAGCAAACGTCGGGACACCCGTGGCTACACCTTC	CASKRRDTRGYTF	TRBJ1-2	TRBV6-5	NA	NA
TGCGCCAGCAGCCAAGGGCGGGCACTAGCGGGAACAGATACGCAGTATTTT	CASSQGRALAGTDTQYF	TRBJ2-3	TRBV4-1	NA	TRBD2
TGTGCCAGCTCACCACGGACAGGGGGCGACGGTATCACTGAAGCTTTCTTT	CASSPRTGGDGITEAFF	TRBJ1-1	TRBV18	NA	TRBD1